What follows are 11 T cell receptor beta chains derived from one specimen sequenced in a study of memory CD4+ T cells and cytomegalovirus serostatus. Single viable CD3+CD4+CD8-CD45RO+ cells were sorted as the memory CD4+ T cells. Method: immunoSEQ multiplex PCR; TCRdb's copy keeps in-frame clones and lacks some. The sample records about 57,000 clones, 70% to 80% being singletons. The sample taken for sequencing was memory CD4+ T cells from blood. These receptors were obtained from an adult in good health and CMV-seronegative.

The V gene is TRBV2, the J gene TRBJ2-3; D might be TRBD1 or TRBD2, each matching 5 bases. V dropped 4 bases and J dropped 13 bases, with 24 bases sitting between them. Germline CDR1 is SNHLY and CDR2 is FYNNEI. The CDR3 length is 15 residues. The CDR3 protein is CASSGGPRGAPVEYF. CDR3 DNA: TGTGCCAGCAGTGGAGGGCCTAGGGGCGCACCGGTGGAGTATTTT.

The CDR3 DNA follows: TGTGCCAGCTCATCGGACAGGTGGTACGAGCAGTACTTC. This encodes CASSSDRWYEQYF. J is TRBJ2-7 and V is TRBV18; TRBD1 matches 7 bases. Trimming at V came to 5 bases and at J to 4 bases, leaving 5 bases not matched to a gene. Germline V lookup: CDR1 KGHSH, CDR2 LQKENI. This CDR3 comprises 13 residues.

The chain is built from TRBV15 and TRBJ2-1; 7 positions match TRBD2. This CDR3 has 16 residues. Germline V lookup: CDR1 LNHNV, CDR2 YYDKDF (reference sequence). V shed 0 bases and J 8 bases; nucleotides not matched to a gene: 10. The CDR3: CATSRDSQRDGDEQFF. The DNA of the CDR3 is TGTGCCACCAGCAGAGATTCCCAGCGGGACGGGGATGAGCAGTTCTTC.

This clone came up a few times. The chain couples TRBV5-1 to TRBJ1-2; 8 bases are a match to TRBD1. Trimming took 5 bases from V and 4 from J; bases not matched to a gene: 10. Germline V gene data show CDR1 as SGHRS and CDR2 as YFSETQ. This CDR3 is built from 15 residues. Here the CDR3 reads CASSQATGTGYGYTF. The CDR3 DNA reads as TGCGCCAGCAGTCAAGCCACCGGGACAGGCTATGGCTACACCTTC.

This chain links TRBV5-1 with TRBJ1-1; D is perhaps TRBD1 (5 bases). Germline V gene data show CDR1 as SGHRS and CDR2 as YFSETQ. V gave up 1 base and J gave up 2 bases, with 9 bases separating them. This CDR3 comprises 14 residues. This CDR3 reads CASSLRQTNTEAFF. As DNA, the CDR3 is TGCGCCAGCAGCTTGAGACAGACTAACACTGAAGCTTTCTTT. Full variable domain (rest looked up from reference TRBV5-1 and TRBJ1-1): KAGVTQTPRYLIKTRGQQVTLSCSPISGHRSVSWYQQTPGQGLQFLFEYFSETQRNKGNFPGRFSGRQFSNSRSEMNVSTLELGDSALYLCASSLRQTNTEAFFGQGTRLTVV.

This sequence joins TRBV10-3 and TRBJ2-5; TRBD1 might be the D (5 bases). Germline CDR1 is ENHRY and CDR2 is SYGVKD. The V gene lost 4 bases and the J gene lost 5 bases, with 11 bases spanning the gap. This CDR3 is built from 13 residues. The CDR3 bases are TGTGCCATCAGTGCTCAGGGAAGGGAGACCCAGTACTTC. This encodes CAISAQGRETQYF.

The V gene is TRBV7-9, the J gene TRBJ2-2; 8 bases align to TRBD1. This CDR3 is 15 amino acids long. Germline CDR1 SEHNR, CDR2 FQNEAQ (reference sequence). Trimming at V came to 5 bases and at J to 1 base, leaving 3 bases not matched to a gene. CDR3 residues: CASSTGQGNTGELFF. The CDR3, as DNA: TGTGCCAGCAGCACCGGACAGGGGAACACCGGGGAGCTGTTTTTT.

This rearrangement joins TRBV5-1 to TRBJ2-7; possibly TRBD1 for D (6 bases). The CDR3 length is 15 residues. Trimming took 4 bases from V and 0 from J, leaving 14 bases between them. Per germline, CDR1 SGHRS and CDR2 YFSETQ. The CDR3, as DNA: TGCGCCAGCAGCAAGGCTGGGACAAACTCCTACGAGCAGTACTTC. The encoded protein is CASSKAGTNSYEQYF.

This chain joins TRBV5-1 and TRBJ2-3, with D perhaps TRBD1 or TRBD2 (5 bases each). V gave up 4 bases and J gave up 3 bases, with 18 bases separating them. The germline gives CDR1 SGHRS, CDR2 YFSETQ. This CDR3 region has 16 residues. In nucleotides, the CDR3 is TGCGCCAGCAGCCCTCGAGGGGTCCCAGGGACAGATACGCAGTATTTT. Its translation: CASSPRGVPGTDTQYF.

The chain uses TRBV6-1 and TRBJ2-2; D tentatively fits TRBD1 or TRBD2 (6 bases each). V lost 2 bases to trimming and J lost 7 bases, with 20 bases between them. The CDR3 is 17 residues long. Germline V gene lookup returns CDR1 MNHNS and CDR2 SASEGT. The CDR3: CASSELGVRGQHGELFF. CDR3 sequence (DNA): TGTGCCAGCAGTGAACTGGGAGTTCGGGGGCAGCACGGGGAGCTGTTTTTT.

The V call is TRBV4-2, the J call TRBJ2-6; 7 nucleotides align to TRBD1. The germline CDR1 and CDR2 sequences are LGHNA and YNFKEQ. This CDR3 comprises 18 residues. Trimming removed 2 bases from V and 0 bases from J; junction bases left unmatched: 7. CDR3 DNA sequence: TGTGCCAGCAGCCAAAGACAGGGCCCCCTCTCTGGGGCCAACGTCCTGACTTTC. Protein: CASSQRQGPLSGANVLTF.